The clone carrying this T cell receptor (beta chain) was counted a few times. Its specificity is not known. The library was made from cDNA and included unique molecular identifiers. TCRdb called the PCR reads again in MiXCR, with one record for every CDR3 protein. The sample has almost 700,000 distinct CDR3 sequences, 55% to 60% seen once. Trimming cost V 0 bases and J 9 bases, with 10 bases left between them. This CDR3 region has 14 residues. CDR1 is SGDLS, CDR2 YYNGEE, per germline. This sample was included in a study of post-analysis software for immune sequencing data. Whole-study context: Patients had relapsing-remitting, secondary progressive or progressive-relapsing multiple sclerosis; some lacked subtype. Study-wide points: Relative to controls, patients had 4 or 5 TRBV segments at higher frequency, with TRBV5-6, TRBV5-1 and TRBV20-1 among these.

The clonotype was recovered from a girl aged 2-10 years with multiple sclerosis. Sequencing was performed on blood. The chain combines TRBV9 with TRBJ1-6, with a weak D call TRBD1 (6 bases). CDR3 DNA: TGTGCCAGCAGCGTAGGGACAGTCAGTTCACCCCTCCACTTT. Amino acids: CASSVGTVSSPLHF.